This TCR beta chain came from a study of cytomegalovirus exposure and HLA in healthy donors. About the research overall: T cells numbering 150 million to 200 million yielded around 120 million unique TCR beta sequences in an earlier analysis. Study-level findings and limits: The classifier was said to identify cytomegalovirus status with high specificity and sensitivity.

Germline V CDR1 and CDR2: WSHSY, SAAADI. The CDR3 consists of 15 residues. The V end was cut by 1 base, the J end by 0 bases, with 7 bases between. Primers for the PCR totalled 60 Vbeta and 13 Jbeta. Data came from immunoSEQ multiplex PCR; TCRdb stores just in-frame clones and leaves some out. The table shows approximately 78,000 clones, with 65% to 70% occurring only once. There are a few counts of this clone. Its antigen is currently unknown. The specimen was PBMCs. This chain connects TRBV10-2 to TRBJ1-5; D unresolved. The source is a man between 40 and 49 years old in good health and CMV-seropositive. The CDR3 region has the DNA TGCGCCAGCAGTGAGTTACACAGTAGCAATCAGCCCCAGCATTTT. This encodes CASSELHSSNQPQHF.